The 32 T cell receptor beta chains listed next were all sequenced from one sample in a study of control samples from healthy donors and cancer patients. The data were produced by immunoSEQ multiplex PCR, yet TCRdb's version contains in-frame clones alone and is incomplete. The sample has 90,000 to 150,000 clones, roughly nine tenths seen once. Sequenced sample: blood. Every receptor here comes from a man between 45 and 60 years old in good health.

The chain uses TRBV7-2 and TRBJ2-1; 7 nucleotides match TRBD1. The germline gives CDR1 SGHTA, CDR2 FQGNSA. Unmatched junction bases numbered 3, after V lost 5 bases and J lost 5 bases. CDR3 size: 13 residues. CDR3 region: CASSLGQNNEQFF. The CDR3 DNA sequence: TGTGCCAGCAGCCTGGGACAGAACAATGAGCAGTTCTTC.

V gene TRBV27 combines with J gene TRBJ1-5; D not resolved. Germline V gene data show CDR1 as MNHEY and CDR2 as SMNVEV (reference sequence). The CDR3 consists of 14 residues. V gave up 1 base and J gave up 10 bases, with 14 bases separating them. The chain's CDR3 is CASSLFDAAQPQHF. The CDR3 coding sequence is TGTGCCAGCAGTTTATTCGACGCAGCCCAACCCCAGCATTTT.

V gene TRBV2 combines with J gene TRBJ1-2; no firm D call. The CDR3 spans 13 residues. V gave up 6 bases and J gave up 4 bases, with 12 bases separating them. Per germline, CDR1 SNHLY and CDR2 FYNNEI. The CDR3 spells CASRIRTSYGYTF. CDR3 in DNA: TGTGCCAGCAGGATTCGGACGTCCTATGGCTACACCTTC.

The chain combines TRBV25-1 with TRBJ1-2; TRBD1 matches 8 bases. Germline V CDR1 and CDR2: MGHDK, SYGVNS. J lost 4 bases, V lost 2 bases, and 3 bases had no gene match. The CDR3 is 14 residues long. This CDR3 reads CASSELDRGYGYTF. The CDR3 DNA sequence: TGTGCCAGCAGTGAACTCGACAGGGGCTATGGCTACACCTTC.

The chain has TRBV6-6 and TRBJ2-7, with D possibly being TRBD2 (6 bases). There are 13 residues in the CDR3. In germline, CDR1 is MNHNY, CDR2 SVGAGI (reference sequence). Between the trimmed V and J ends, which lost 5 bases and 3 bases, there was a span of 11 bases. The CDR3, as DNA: TGTGCCAGCAGTAAGGGACTTGGCTACGAGCAGTACTTC. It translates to CASSKGLGYEQYF.

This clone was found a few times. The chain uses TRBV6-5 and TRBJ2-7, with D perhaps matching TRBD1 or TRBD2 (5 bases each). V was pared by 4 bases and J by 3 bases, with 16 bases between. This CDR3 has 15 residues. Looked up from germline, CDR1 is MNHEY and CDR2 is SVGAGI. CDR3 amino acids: CASSFRDGTFYEQYF. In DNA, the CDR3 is TGTGCCAGCAGTTTCCGGGACGGAACCTTCTACGAGCAGTACTTC.

The CDR3 reads CASSQGARSTDTQYF. The CDR3 bases are TGTGCCAGCAGCCAAGGGGCCAGGTCGACGGATACGCAGTATTTT. The chain combines TRBV3-1 (or the pseudogene TRBV3-2) with TRBJ2-3, with unresolved D. V was clipped by 1 base and J by 6 bases, with 14 bases between them. The germline CDR1 and CDR2 sequences are LGHDT and YNNKEL (reference sequence). CDR3 size: 15 residues.

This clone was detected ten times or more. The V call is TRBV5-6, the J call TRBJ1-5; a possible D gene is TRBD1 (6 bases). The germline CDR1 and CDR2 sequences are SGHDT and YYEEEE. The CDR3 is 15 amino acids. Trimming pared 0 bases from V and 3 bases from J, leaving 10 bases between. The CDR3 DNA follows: TGTGCCAGCAGCTTGGCAGGGACATACAATCAGCCCCAGCATTTT. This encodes CASSLAGTYNQPQHF.

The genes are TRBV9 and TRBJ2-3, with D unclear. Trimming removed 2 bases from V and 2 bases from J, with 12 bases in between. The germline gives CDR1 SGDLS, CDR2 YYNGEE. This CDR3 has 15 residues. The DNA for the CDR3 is TGTGCCAGCAGCGTCCACACCTCGCCCACAGATACGCAGTATTTT. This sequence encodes CASSVHTSPTDTQYF.

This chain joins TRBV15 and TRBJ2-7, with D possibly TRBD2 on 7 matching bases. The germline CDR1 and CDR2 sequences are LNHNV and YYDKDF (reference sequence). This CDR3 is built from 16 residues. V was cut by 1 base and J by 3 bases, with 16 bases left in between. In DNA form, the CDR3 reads TGTGCCACCAGCAGAGTGGGCCGGGGGGCTGACTACGAGCAGTACTTC. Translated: CATSRVGRGADYEQYF.

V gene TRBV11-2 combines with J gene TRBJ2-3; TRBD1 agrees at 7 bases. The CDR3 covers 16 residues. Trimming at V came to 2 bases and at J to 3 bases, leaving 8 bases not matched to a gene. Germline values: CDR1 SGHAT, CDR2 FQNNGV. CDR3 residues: CASSLPPGQQTDTQYF. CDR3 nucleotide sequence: TGTGCCAGCAGCTTACCTCCGGGACAGCAAACAGATACGCAGTATTTT. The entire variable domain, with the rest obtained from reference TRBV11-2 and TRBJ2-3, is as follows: EAGVAQSPRYKIIEKRQSVAFWCNPISGHATLYWYQQILGQGPKLLIQFQNNGVVDDSQLPKDRFSAERLKGVDSTLKIQPAKLEDSAVYLCASSLPPGQQTDTQYFGPGTRLTVL.

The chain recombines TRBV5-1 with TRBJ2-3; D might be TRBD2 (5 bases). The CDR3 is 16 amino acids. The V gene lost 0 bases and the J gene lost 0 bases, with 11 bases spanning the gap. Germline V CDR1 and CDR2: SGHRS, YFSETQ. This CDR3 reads CASSLGYGVSTDTQYF. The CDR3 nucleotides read TGCGCCAGCAGCTTGGGTTACGGGGTTAGCACAGATACGCAGTATTTT. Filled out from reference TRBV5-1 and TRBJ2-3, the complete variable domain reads KAGVTQTPRYLIKTRGQQVTLSCSPISGHRSVSWYQQTPGQGLQFLFEYFSETQRNKGNFPGRFSGRQFSNSRSEMNVSTLELGDSALYLCASSLGYGVSTDTQYFGPGTRLTVL.

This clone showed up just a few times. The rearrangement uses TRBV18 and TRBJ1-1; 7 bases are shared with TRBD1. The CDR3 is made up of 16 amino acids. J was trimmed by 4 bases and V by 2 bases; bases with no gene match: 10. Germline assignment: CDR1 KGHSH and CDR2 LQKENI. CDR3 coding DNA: TGTGCCAGCTCACCAGCATGGGGATCAGGGGGCACTGAAGCTTTCTTT. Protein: CASSPAWGSGGTEAFF.

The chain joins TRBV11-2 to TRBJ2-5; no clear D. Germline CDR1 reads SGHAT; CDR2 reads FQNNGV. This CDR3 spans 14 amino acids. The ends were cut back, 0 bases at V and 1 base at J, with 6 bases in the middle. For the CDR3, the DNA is TGTGCCAGCAGCTTAGAGCCCCCCCAAGAGACCCAGTACTTC. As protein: CASSLEPPQETQYF.

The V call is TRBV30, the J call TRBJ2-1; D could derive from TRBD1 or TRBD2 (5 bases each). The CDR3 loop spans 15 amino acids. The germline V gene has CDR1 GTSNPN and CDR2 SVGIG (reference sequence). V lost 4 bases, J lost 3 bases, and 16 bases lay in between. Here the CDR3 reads CAWTSGTTLYNEQFF. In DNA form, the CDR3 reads TGTGCCTGGACCTCCGGGACCACACTCTACAATGAGCAGTTCTTC.

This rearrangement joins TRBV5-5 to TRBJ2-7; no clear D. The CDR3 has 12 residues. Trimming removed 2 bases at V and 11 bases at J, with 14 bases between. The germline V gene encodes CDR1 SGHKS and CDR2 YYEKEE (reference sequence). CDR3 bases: TGTGCCAGCAGCTTCTCAGCCAATAGAGAGTACTTC. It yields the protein CASSFSANREYF.

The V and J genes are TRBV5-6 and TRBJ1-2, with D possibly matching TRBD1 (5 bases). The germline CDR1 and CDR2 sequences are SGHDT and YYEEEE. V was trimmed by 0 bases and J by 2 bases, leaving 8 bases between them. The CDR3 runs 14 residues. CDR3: CASSLGQGNYGYTF. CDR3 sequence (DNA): TGTGCCAGCAGCTTGGGGCAGGGCAACTATGGCTACACCTTC.

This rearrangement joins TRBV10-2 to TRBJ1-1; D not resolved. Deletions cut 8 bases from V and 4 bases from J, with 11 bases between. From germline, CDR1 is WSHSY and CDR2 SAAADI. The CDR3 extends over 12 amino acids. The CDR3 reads CASLGGSTEAFF. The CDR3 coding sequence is TGCGCCAGCCTGGGCGGGAGCACTGAAGCTTTCTTT.

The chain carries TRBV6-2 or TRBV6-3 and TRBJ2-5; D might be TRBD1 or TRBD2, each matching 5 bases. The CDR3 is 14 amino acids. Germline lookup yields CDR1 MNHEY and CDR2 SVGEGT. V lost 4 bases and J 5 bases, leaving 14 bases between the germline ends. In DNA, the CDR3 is TGTGCCAGCAGTTGGGGAATAGGGGACGAGACCCAGTACTTC. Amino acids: CASSWGIGDETQYF.

DNA for the CDR3: TGTGCCAGCAGTTTAGTTTCTAACTATGGCTACACCTTC. Its translation is CASSLVSNYGYTF. The chain couples TRBV28 to TRBJ1-2; no reliable D call. The germline V gene encodes CDR1 MDHEN and CDR2 SYDVKM. The V end was cut by 2 bases, the J end by 0 bases, with 4 bases between. The length of the CDR3 is 13 residues.

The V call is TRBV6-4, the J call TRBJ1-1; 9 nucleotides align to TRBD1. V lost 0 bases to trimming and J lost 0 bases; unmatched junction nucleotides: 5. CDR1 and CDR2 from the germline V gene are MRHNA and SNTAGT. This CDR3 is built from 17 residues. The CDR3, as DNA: TGTGCCAGCAGTGACTCTCCGGGACAGGGAATGAACACTGAAGCTTTCTTT. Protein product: CASSDSPGQGMNTEAFF.

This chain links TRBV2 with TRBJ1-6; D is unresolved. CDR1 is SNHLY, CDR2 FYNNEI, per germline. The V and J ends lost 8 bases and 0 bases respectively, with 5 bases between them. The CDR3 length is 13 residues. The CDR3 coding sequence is TGTGCCAGCCATGCCTCCTATAATTCACCCCTCCACTTT. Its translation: CASHASYNSPLHF.

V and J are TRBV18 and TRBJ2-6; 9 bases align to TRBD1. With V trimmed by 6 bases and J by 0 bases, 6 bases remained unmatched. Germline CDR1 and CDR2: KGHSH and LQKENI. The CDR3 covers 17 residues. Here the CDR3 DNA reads TGTGCCAGCTCCCTCGGGACAGGGCCCTCTGGGGCCAACGTCCTGACTTTC. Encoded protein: CASSLGTGPSGANVLTF.

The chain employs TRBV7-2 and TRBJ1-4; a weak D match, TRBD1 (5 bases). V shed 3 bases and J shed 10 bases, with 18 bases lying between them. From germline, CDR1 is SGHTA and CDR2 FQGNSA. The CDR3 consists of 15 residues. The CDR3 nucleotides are TGTGCCAGCAGCTTGCAAGTGCTGCAGGGAGGAAAACTGTTTTTT. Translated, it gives CASSLQVLQGGKLFF.

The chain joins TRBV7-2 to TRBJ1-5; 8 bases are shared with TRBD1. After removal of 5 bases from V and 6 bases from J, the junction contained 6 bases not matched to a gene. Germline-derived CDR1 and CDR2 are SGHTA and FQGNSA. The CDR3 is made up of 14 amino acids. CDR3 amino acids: CASSLDRGSQPQHF. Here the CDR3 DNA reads TGTGCCAGCAGCCTTGACAGGGGCAGTCAGCCCCAGCATTTT.

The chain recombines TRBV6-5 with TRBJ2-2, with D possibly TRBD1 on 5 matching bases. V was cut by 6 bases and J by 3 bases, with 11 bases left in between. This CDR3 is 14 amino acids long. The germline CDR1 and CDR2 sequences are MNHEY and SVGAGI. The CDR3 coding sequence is TGTGCCAGCAGCCACAGGCGATACACCGGGGAGCTGTTTTTT. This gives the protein CASSHRRYTGELFF.

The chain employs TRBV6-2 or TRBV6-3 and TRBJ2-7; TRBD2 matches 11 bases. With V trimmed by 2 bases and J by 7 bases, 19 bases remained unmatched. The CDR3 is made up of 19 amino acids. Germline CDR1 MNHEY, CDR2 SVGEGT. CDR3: CASSYPPTSGAYPTGEQYF. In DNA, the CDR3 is TGTGCCAGCAGTTACCCGCCGACTAGCGGGGCATACCCTACGGGGGAGCAGTACTTC.

Here the CDR3 reads CASSQASGRYEQYF. DNA of the CDR3: TGTGCCAGCAGCCAAGCCTCAGGTCGCTACGAGCAGTACTTC. The chain is built from TRBV3-1 (or the pseudogene TRBV3-2) and TRBJ2-7; D ambiguous. CDR3 size: 14 residues. From germline, CDR1 is LGHDT and CDR2 YNNKEL (reference sequence). V gave up 1 base and J gave up 3 bases, with 10 bases separating them.

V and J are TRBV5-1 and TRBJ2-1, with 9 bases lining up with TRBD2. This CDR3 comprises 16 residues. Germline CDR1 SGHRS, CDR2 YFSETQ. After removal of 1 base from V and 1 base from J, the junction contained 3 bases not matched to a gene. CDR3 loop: CASSLYSGGSYNEQFF. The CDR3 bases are TGCGCCAGCAGCTTGTATAGCGGGGGTTCCTACAATGAGCAGTTCTTC.

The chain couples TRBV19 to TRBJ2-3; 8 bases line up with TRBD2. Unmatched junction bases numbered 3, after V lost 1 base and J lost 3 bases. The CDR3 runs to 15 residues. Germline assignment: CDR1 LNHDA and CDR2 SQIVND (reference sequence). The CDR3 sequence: CASSIGGGRTDTQYF. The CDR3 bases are TGTGCCAGTAGTATAGGCGGGGGGAGGACAGATACGCAGTATTTT.

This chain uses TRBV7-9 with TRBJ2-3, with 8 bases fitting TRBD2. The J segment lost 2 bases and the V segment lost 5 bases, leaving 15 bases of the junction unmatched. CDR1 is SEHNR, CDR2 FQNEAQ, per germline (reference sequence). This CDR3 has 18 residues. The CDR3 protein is CASSNSQGQRGYTDTQYF. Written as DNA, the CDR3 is TGTGCCAGCAGCAATAGTCAGGGTCAGCGGGGGTACACAGATACGCAGTATTTT.

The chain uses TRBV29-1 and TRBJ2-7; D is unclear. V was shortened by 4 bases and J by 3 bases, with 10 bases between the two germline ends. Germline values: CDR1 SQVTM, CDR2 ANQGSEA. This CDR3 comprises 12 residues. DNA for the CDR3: TGCAGCGTTGCATCAGGAAACTACGAGCAGTACTTC. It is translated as CSVASGNYEQYF.